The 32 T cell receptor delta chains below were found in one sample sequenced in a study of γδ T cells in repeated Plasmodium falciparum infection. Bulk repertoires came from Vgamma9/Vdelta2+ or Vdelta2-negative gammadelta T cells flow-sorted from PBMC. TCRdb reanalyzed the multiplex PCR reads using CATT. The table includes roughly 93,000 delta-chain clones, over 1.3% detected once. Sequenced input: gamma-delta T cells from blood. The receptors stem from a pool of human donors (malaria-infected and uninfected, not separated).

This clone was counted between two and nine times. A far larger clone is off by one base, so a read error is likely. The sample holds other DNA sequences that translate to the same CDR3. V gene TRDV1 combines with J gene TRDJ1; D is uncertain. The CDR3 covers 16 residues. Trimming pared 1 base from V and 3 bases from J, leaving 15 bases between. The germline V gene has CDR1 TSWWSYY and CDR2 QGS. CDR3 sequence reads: CALGERARSYADKLIF. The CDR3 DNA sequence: TGTGCTCTTGGGGAACGGGCCCGCTCATATGCCGATAAACTCATCTTT.

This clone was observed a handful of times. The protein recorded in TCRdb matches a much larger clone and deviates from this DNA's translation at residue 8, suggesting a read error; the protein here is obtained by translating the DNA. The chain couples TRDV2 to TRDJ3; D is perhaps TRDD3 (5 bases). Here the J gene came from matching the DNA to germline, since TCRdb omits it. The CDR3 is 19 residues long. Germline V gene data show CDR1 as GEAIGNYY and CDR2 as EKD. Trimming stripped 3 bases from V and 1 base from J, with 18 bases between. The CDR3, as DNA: TGTGCCTGTGACTCTATACTGGACCTCCCTTCCTGGGACACCCGACAGATGTTTTTC. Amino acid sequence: CACDSILDLPSWDTRQMFF.

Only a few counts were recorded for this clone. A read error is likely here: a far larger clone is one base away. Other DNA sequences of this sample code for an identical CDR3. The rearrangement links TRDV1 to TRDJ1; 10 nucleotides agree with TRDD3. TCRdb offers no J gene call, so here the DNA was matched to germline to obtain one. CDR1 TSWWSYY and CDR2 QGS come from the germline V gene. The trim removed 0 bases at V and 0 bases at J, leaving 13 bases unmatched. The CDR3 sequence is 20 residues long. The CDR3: CALGELGRWGILRYTDKLIF. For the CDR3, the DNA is TGTGCTCTTGGGGAACTCGGAAGATGGGGGATACTTAGGTACACCGATAAACTCATCTTT.

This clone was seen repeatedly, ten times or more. The chain's CDR3 is CALGEEEPLPTVLKLIF. CDR3 in DNA: TGTGCTCTTGGGGAGGAAGAGCCCCTTCCCACGGTACTGAAACTCATCTTT. The gene calls are TRDV1 and TRDJ1; possibly TRDD2 for D (6 bases). TCRdb carries no J gene annotation; the J gene was assigned here by matching the DNA with germline. The germline V gene has CDR1 TSWWSYY and CDR2 QGS. The germline V and J ends were trimmed by 3 bases and 8 bases, with 25 bases remaining between them. The CDR3 has 17 residues.

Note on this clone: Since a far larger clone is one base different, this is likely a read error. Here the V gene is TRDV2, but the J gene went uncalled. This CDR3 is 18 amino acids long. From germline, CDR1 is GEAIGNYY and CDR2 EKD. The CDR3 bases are TGTGCCTGTGACTCCATTCCATTCAGCTCCTGGGACACCCGACAGATGTTCTTC. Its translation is CACDSIPFSSWDTRQMFF.

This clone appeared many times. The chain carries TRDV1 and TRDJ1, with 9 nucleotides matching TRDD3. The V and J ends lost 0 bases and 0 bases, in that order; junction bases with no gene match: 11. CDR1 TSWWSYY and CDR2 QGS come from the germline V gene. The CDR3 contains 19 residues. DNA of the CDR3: TGTGCTCTTGGGGAACTAACCCCCCTGGGGGATGTATACACCGATAAACTCATCTTT. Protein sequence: CALGELTPLGDVYTDKLIF.

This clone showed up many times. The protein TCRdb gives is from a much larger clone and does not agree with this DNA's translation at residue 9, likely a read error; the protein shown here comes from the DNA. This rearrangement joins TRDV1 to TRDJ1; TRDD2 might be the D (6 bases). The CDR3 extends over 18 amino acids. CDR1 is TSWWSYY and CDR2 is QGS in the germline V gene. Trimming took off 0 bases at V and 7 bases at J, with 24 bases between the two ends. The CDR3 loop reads CALGELSYLGTPYSKLIF. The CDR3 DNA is TGTGCTCTTGGGGAACTGTCCTACTTGGGGACCCCCTATAGTAAACTCATCTTT.

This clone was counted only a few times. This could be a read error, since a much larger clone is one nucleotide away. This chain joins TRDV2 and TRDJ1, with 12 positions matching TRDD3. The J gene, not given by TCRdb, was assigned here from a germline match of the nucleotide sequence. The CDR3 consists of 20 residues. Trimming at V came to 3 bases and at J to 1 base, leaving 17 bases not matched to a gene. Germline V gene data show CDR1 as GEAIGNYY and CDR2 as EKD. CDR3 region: CACDPLWAGGYARATDKLIF. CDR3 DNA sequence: TGTGCCTGTGACCCCCTTTGGGCTGGGGGATACGCGCGGGCCACCGATAAACTCATCTTT.

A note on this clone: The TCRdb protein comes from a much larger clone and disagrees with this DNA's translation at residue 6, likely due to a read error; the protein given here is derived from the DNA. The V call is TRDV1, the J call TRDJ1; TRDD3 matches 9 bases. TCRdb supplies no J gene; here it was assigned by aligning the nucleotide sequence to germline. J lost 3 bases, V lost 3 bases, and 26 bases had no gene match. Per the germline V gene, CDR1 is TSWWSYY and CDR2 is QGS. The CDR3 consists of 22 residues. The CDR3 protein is CALGDRILLPQYWGTLPDKLIF. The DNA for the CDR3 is TGTGCTCTTGGGGATAGAATCCTTCTGCCGCAGTACTGGGGGACACTACCCGATAAACTCATCTTT.

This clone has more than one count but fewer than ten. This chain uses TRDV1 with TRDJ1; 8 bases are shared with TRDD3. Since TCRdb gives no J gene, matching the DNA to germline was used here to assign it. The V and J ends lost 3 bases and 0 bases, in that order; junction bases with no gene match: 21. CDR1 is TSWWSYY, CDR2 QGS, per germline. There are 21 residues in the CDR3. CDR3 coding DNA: TGTGCTCTTGGGGACCCCTCCAAAACGTACTGGGGGCCGGGGTACACCGATAAACTCATCTTT. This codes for CALGDPSKTYWGPGYTDKLIF.

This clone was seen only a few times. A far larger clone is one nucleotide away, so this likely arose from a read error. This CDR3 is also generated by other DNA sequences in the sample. CDR3 DNA: TGCGCCTGTGACCATATCTCCTGGGACACCCGACAGATGTTTTTC. Amino acids: CACDHISWDTRQMFF. The V and J genes are TRDV2 and TRDJ3, with no clear D. TCRdb supplies no J gene; here it was assigned by aligning the nucleotide sequence to germline. Germline V CDR1 and CDR2: GEAIGNYY, EKD. CDR3 size: 15 residues.

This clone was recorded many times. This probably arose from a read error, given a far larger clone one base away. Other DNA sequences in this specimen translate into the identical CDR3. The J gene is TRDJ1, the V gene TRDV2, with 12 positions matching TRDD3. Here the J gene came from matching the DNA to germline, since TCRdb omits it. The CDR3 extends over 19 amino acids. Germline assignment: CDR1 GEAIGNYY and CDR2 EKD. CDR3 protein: CACDTLLLGDTRYTDKLIF. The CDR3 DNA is TGTGCCTGTGACACCCTCCTACTGGGGGATACCCGCTACACCGACAAACTCATCTTT.

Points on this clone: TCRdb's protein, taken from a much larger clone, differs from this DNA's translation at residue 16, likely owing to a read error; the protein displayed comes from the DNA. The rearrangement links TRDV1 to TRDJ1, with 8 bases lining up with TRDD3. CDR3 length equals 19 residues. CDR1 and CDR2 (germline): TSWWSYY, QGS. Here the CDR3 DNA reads TGTGCTCTTGGGGAAATTGTGTATGGGGGATCGGCGTACACCGATAGACTCATCTTT. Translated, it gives CALGEIVYGGSAYTDRLIF.

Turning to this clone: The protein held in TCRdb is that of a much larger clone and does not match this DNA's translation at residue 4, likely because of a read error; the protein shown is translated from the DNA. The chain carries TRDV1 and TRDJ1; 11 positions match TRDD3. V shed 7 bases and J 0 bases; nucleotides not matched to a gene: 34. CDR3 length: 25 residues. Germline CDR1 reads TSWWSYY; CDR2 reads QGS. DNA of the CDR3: TGTGCTCTTGAAATAGGGTGGCGACCTCCCATCTGGGGGATACCCGAAGAATCGTACACCGATAAACTCATCTTT. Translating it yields CALEIGWRPPIWGIPEESYTDKLIF.

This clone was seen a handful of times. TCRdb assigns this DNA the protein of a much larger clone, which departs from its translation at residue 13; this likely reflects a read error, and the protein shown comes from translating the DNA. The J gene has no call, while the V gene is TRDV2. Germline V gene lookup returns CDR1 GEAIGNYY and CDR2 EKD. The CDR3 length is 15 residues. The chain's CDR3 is CACDTVSTYTDKIIF. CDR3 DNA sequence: TGTGCCTGTGACACCGTCTCGACCTACACCGATAAAATCATCTTT.

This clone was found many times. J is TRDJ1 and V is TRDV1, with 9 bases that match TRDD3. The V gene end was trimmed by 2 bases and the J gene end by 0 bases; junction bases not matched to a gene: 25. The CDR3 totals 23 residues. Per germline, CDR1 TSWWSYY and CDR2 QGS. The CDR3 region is CALGETLSGDTRHPGSYTDKLIF. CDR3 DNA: TGTGCTCTTGGGGAAACCCTTTCCGGGGATACGCGACACCCGGGGTCGTACACCGATAAACTCATCTTT.

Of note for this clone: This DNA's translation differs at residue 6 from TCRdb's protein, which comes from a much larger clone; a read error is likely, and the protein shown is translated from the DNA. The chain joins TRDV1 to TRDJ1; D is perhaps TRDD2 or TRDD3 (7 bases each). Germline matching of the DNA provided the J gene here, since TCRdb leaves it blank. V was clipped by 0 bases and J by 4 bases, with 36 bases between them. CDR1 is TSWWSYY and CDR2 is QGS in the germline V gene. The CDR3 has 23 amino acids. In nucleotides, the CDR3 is TGTGCTCTTGGGGAACTCGGGGGATTTCCTACTGGATTCGTTGGTGGGGGGTTCGATAAACTCATCTTT. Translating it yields CALGELGGFPTGFVGGGFDKLIF.

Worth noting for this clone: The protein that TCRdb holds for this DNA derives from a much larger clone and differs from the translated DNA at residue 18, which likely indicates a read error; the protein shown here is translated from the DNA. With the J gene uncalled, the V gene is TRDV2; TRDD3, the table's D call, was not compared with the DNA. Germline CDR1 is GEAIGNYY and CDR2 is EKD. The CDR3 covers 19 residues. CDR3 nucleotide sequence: TGTGCCTGTGACGTACTGGGGGATACGAGCTCCTGGGACACCCGACAGATGATTTTC. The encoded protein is CACDVLGDTSSWDTRQMIF.

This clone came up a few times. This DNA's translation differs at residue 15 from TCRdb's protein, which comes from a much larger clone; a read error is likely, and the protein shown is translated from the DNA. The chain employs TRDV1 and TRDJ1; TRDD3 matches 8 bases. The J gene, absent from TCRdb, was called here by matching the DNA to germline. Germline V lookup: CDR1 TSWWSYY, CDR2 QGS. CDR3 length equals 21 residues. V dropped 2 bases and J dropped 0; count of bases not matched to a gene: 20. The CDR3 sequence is CALGEFHHRTVWGTHTDKLIF. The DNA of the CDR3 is TGTGCTCTTGGGGAATTTCATCACAGGACTGTCTGGGGGACCCACACCGATAAACTCATCTTT.

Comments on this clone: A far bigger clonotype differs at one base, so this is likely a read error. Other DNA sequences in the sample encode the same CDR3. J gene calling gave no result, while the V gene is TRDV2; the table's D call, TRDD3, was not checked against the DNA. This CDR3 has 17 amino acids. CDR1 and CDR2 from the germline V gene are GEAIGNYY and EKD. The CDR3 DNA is TGTGCCTGTGACAAAGGTCCTACTGGGGCCTACACCGATAAGCTCATCTTT. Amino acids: CACDKGPTGAYTDKLIF.

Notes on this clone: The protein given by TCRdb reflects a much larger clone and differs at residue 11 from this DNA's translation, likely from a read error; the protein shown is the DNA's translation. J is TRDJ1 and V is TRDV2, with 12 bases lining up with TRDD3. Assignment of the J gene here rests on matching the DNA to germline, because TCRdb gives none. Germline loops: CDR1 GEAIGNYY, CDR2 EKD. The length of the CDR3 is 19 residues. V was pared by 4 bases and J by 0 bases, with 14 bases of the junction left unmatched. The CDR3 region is CACDPLTGGYPEYTDKLIF. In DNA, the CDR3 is TGTGCCTGTGATCCCCTTACTGGGGGATACCCAGAGTACACCGATAAACTCATCTTT.

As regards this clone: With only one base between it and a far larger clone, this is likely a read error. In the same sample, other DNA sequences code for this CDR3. In DNA, the CDR3 is TGTGCCTGCGACTGGGGGAGCGGACCAAGATGGGACACCCGACAGATGTTTTTC. Protein: CACDWGSGPRWDTRQMFF. The V and J genes are TRDV2 and TRDJ3; 9 bases fit TRDD3. Germline CDR1 is GEAIGNYY and CDR2 is EKD. Trimming cost V 7 bases and J 4 bases; bases outside gene matches: 13. The CDR3 covers 18 residues.

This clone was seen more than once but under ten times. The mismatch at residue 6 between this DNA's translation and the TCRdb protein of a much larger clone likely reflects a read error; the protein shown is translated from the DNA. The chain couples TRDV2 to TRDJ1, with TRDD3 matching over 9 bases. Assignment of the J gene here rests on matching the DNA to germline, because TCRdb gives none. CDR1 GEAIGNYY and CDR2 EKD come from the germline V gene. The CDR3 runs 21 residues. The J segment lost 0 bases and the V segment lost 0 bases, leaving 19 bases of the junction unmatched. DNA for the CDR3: TGTGCCTGTGACACCCCCCCTGTGGGGGATAACCGTCCGGGAGACACCGATAAACTCATCTTT. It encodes CACDTPPVGDNRPGDTDKLIF.

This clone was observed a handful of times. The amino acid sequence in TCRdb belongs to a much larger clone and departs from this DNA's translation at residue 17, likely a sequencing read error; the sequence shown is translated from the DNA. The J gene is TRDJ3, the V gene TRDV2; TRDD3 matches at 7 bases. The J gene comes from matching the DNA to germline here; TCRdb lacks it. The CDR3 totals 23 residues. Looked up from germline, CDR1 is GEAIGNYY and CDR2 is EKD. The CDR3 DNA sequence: TGTGCCTGTGACACCGGACGCGTTCCCGTACTGGGGACCCACTCCTGGGGCACCCGACAGATGTTTTTC. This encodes CACDTGRVPVLGTHSWGTRQMFF.

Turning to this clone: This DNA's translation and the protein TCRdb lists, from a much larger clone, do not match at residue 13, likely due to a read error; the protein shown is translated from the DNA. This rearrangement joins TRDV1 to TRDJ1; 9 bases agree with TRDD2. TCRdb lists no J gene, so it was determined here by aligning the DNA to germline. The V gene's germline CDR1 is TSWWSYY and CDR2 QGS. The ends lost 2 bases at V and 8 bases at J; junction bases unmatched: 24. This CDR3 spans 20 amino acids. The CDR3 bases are TGTGCTCTTGGGGAAACCTTCCTACCCCAAGGTGGGTGCTGGGGGGAGAAACTCATCTTT. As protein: CALGETFLPQGGCWGEKLIF.

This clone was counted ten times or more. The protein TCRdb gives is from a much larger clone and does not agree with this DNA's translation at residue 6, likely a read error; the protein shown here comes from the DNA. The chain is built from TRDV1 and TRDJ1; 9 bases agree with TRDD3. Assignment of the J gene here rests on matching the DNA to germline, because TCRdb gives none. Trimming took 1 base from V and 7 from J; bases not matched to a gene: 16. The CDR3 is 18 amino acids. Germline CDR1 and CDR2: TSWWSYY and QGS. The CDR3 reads CALGEQSYWGTPYSKLIF. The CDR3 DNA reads TGTGCTCTTGGGGAACAGTCCTACTGGGGGACCCCCTATAGTAAACTCATCTTT.

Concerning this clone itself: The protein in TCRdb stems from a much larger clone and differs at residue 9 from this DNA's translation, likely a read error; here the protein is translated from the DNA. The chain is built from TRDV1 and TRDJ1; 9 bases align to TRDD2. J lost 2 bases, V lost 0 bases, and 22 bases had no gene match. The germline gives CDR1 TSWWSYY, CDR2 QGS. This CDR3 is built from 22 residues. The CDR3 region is CALGELHTSRLPTFSFTDKLIF. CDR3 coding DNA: TGTGCTCTTGGGGAACTGCATACCTCCCGCCTTCCTACTTTCAGTTTTACCGATAAACTCATCTTT.

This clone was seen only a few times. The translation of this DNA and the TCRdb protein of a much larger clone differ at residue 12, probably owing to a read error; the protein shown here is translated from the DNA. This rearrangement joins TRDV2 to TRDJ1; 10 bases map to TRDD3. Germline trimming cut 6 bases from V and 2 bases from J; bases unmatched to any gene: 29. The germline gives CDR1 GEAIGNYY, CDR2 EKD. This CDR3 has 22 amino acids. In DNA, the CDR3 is TGTGCCTGTTGGCATCCTACGTCTTCTAGGTCTGCTGGGGGATATTTTACCGATAAACTCATCTTT. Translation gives CACWHPTSSRSAGGYFTDKLIF.

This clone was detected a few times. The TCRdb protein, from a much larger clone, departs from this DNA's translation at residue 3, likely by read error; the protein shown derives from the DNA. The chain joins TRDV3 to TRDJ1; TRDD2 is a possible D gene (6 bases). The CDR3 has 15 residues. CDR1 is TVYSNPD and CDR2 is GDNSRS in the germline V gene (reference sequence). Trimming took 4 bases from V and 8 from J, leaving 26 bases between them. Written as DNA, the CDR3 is TGTGCCTATAGTTCCTTCCGTCCTGGGAGGGCAAAACTCATCTTT. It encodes CAYSSFRPGRAKLIF.

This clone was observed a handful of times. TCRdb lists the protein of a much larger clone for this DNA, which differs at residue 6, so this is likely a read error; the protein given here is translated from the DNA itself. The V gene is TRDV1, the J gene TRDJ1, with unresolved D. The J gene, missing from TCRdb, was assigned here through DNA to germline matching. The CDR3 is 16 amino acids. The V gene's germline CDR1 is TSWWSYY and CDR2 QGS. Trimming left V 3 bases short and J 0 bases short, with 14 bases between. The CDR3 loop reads CALGERLDPYTDKLIF. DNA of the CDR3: TGTGCTCTTGGGGAGAGGCTCGATCCGTACACCGATAAACTCATCTTT.

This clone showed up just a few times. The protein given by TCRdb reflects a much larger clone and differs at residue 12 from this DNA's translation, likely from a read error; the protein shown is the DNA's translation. CDR3 in DNA: TGTGCCTGTGACACCGACTGGGGGATAAACGGCGGTAAACTCATCTTT. Protein product: CACDTDWGINGGKLIF. This chain uses TRDV2 with TRDJ1; TRDD3 matches at 11 bases. Matching the DNA to germline supplied the J gene, which TCRdb does not give. The CDR3 contains 16 residues. After removal of 0 bases from V and 7 bases from J, the junction contained 9 bases not matched to a gene. The germline CDR1 and CDR2 sequences are GEAIGNYY and EKD.

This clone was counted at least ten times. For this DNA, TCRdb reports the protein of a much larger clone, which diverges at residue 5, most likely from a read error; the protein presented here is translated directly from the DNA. CDR3 DNA sequence: TGTGCCTGTGACTGTTTACTGGGGGATATATCCACCGATAAACTCATCTTT. This translates into CACDCLLGDISTDKLIF. V usage is TRDV2 and J usage is TRDJ1; 11 bases match TRDD3. The V and J ends lost 3 bases and 1 base, in that order; junction bases with no gene match: 9. CDR3 length: 17 residues. In germline, CDR1 is GEAIGNYY, CDR2 EKD.